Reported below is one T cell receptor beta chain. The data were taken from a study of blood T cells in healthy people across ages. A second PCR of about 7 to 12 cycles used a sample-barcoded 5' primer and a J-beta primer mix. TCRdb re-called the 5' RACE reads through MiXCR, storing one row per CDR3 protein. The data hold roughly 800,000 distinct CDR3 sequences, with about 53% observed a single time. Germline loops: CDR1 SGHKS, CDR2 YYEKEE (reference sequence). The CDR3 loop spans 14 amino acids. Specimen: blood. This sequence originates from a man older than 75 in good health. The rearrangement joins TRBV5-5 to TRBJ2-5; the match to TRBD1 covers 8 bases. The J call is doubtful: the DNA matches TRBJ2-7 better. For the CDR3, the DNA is TGTGCCAGCAGCTTACGGACAGGGCTCCCCGAGCAGTACTTC. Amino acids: CASSLRTGLPEQYF.